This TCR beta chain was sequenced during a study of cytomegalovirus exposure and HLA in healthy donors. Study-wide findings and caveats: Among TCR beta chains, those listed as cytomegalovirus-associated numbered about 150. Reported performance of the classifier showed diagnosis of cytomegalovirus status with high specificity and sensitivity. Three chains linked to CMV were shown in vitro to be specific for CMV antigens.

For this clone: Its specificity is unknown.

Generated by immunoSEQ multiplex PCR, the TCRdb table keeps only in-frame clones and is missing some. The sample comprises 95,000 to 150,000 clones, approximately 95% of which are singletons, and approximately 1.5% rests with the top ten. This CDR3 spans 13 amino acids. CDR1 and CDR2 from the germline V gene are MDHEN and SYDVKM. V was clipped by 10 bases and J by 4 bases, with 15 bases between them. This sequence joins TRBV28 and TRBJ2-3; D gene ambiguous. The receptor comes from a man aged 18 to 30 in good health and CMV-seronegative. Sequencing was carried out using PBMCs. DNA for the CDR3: TGTGCCACCCTCTTTAGCCCCTCAGATACGCAGTATTTT. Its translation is CATLFSPSDTQYF.